Following are 28 T cell receptor beta chains from one sample sequenced in a study of CD8+ T cells in alopecia areata. In each case, RNA was isolated and then reverse transcribed into cDNA as the sequencing template. Generated by immunoSEQ multiplex PCR, the TCRdb table keeps only in-frame clones and is missing some. Altogether some 110,000 clones were found in the sample, and no singletons occur. The specimen was lesional skin. The receptor source for this set is a C3H/HeJ mouse with alopecia areata. The strain's MHC: H2-k.

Points on this clone: The gene names given are mouse names. The read gets to within 4 residues of the CDR3 end, and the germline J gene fills in the rest. This chain uses TRBV13-1 with TRBJ2-7, with a tentative D call TRBD2 (5 bases). CDR1 and CDR2 from the germline V gene are NSHNY and SYGAGN. V lost 1 base to trimming and J lost 0 bases, with 8 bases between them. The CDR3 sequence is 14 residues long. CDR3 bases read: TGTGCCAGCAGTGATTTGGGGTACTCCTAT. Translation gives CASSDLGYSY. The whole CDR3 protein reads CASSDLGYSYEQYF.

This clone was observed a few times. Genes here carry mouse names. The DNA ends 4 residues before the CDR3 does, and the rest of the CDR3 is filled in from the germline J gene. This chain uses TRBV17 with TRBJ2-1; no clear D. There are 14 residues in the CDR3. Germline loops: CDR1 MNHDT, CDR2 YYDKIL. The germline V and J ends were trimmed by 3 bases and 3 bases, with 9 bases remaining between them. This chain's CDR3 is CASSSYRIYAEQFF. The CDR3 bases that were read are TGTGCTAGCAGTAGTTACAGAATCTATGCT.

With respect to this clone: The gene names here belong to mouse. The sequence runs out 4 residues before the end of the CDR3; the remainder is reconstructed from the germline J gene. The chain joins TRBV13-1 to TRBJ2-5, with 10 positions matching TRBD2. CDR3 length equals 15 residues. The germline CDR1 and CDR2 sequences are NSHNY and SYGAGN. The CDR3 protein is CASSDWGGAADTQYF. The CDR3 DNA, read in part, is TGTGCCAGCAGTGACTGGGGGGGCGCAGCAGAC.

With respect to this clone: Any gene name here is a mouse gene name. With the read ending 4 residues before the CDR3 end, the germline J gene is used to fill in that end. The rearrangement links TRBV1 to TRBJ2-5, with 13 bases identical to TRBD2. This CDR3 region has 16 residues. The germline V gene encodes CDR1 NSQYPW and CDR2 LRSPGD (reference sequence). The sequenced CDR3 bases are TGCACCTGCAGTGCGCCGGGACTGGGGGGGAAAGAC. It codes for CTCSAPGLGGKD. The complete CDR3 sequence is CTCSAPGLGGKDTQYF.

This clone has just a few counts. Gene names and germline refer to mouse. The read is 4 residues too short to cover the CDR3 end, so that end is filled in from the germline J gene. This sequence joins TRBV13-1 and TRBJ2-7; 10 bases match TRBD2. With V trimmed by 0 bases and J by 1 base, 4 bases remained unmatched. This CDR3 comprises 16 residues. CDR1 NSHNY and CDR2 SYGAGN come from the germline V gene. The covered CDR3 bases are TGTGCCAGCAGTGATGCAAAGGGACTGGGGTCCTAT. Translating gives CASSDAKGLGSY. The full CDR3 protein is CASSDAKGLGSYEQYF.

This clone was picked up a small number of times. The gene symbols are mouse symbols. The CDR3 goes on 4 residues after the read ends, and that part is filled in from the germline J gene. The J gene is TRBJ2-1, the V gene TRBV17; 9 nucleotides align to TRBD1. This CDR3 contains 14 residues. CDR1 and CDR2 (germline): MNHDT, YYDKIL. V shed 5 bases, J shed 5 bases, and the junction held 4 bases outside the gene matches. The CDR3 spells CASSRDREDAEQFF. The sequenced CDR3 bases are TGTGCTAGCAGTCGGGACAGGGAGGATGCT.

Points on this clone: The germline and genes are mouse ones. The CDR3 end is not reached by the read, which stops 4 residues before it; the germline J gene fills it in. The V call is TRBV1, the J call TRBJ1-1, with 11 bases aligning to TRBD1. The V gene's germline CDR1 is NSQYPW and CDR2 LRSPGD (reference sequence). V lost 0 bases to trimming and J lost 4 bases; unmatched junction nucleotides: 4. The CDR3 covers 16 residues. The chain's CDR3 is CTCSADSGQGGTEVFF. Partial CDR3 DNA: TGCACCTGCAGTGCAGATTCGGGACAGGGGGGCACA. Full variable domain (rest looked up from reference TRBV1 and TRBJ1-1): VTLLEQNPRWRLVPRGQAVNLRCILKNSQYPWMSWYQQDLQKQLQWLFTLRSPGDKEVKSLPGADYLATRVTDTELRLQVANMSQGRTLYCTCSADSGQGGTEVFFGKGTRLTVV.

This clone was observed a few times. The genes are named according to mouse. The CDR3 end is not reached by the read, which stops 4 residues before it; the germline J gene fills it in. The chain recombines TRBV13-3 with TRBJ1-1; 7 bases are shared with TRBD1. Germline V lookup: CDR1 NNHDY, CDR2 SYVADS. With 2 bases clipped from V and 3 bases from J, the junction kept 4 bases outside the gene matches. The CDR3 is 14 amino acids. CDR3 bases read: TGTGCCAGCAGTGAGCCCACAGGGGACACA. Translated, it gives CASSEPTGDT. In full, the CDR3 is CASSEPTGDTEVFF.

As to this clone: The gene symbols are mouse symbols. From the germline J gene comes the end of the CDR3, since the read stops 4 residues before it. V is TRBV13-1 and J is TRBJ2-7; perhaps TRBD1 as D (6 bases). CDR1 is NSHNY and CDR2 is SYGAGN in the germline V gene. Trimming took 4 bases from V and 0 from J, leaving 11 bases between them. The CDR3 has 14 amino acids. CDR3 bases read: TGTGCCAGCAGTCTACCGGGACACTCCTAT. Protein product: CASSLPGHSY. The entire CDR3 reads CASSLPGHSYEQYF.

This clone came up a few times. The gene symbols are mouse symbols. The CDR3 end falls 4 residues outside the read, so it is completed with the germline J gene. The chain is built from TRBV17 and TRBJ2-7; possibly TRBD1 for D (6 bases). Trimming stripped 3 bases from V and 1 base from J, with 7 bases between. This CDR3 spans 13 amino acids. CDR1 and CDR2 from the germline V gene are MNHDT and YYDKIL. The CDR3 DNA, read in part, is TGTGCTAGCAGTAGTACAGGGTCCTAT. Protein sequence: CASSSTGSY. The entire CDR3 is CASSSTGSYEQYF.

This clone was observed many times. Gene names refer to mouse genes. Read data end 4 residues before the CDR3 end; the end is taken from the germline J gene. V gene TRBV13-3 combines with J gene TRBJ2-3; 7 bases match TRBD1. The junction had 8 bases not matched to a gene; V was cut back by 9 bases and J by 1 base. Germline values: CDR1 NNHDY, CDR2 SYVADS. The CDR3 is 14 amino acids. The DNA read from the CDR3 is TGTGCCACCTTTTCCGGGACAGGTGCAGAA. Translated: CATFSGTGAE. The whole CDR3 protein reads CATFSGTGAETLYF.

Comments on this clone: Gene names follow the mouse nomenclature. The CDR3 end is not reached by the read, which stops 4 residues before it; the germline J gene fills it in. The rearrangement joins TRBV5 to TRBJ2-5; D is unresolved. Trimming stripped 2 bases from V and 3 bases from J, with 3 bases between. The CDR3 contains 12 residues. Germline V gene sequence: CDR1 LGHNA, CDR2 YNLKQL (reference sequence). CDR3 bases read: TGTGCCAGCAGCCAAAATCAAGAC. Translated: CASSQNQD. The whole CDR3 sequence is CASSQNQDTQYF.

This clone was seen only a few times. The DNA translation disagrees with the TCRdb protein at residue 12, so the protein in this description comes from the DNA. Gene names and germline match the mouse. The read halts 3 residues ahead of the CDR3 end, with the missing end drawn from the germline J gene. The chain uses TRBV1 and TRBJ1-3, with a tentative D call TRBD1 (6 bases). The CDR3 sequence is 15 residues long. V lost 3 bases and J lost 3, with 12 bases in between. Germline-derived CDR1 and CDR2 are NSQYPW and LRSPGD (reference sequence). The CDR3 loop reads CTCSAEHRVGNTLYF. The CDR3 DNA, read in part, is TGCACCTGCAGTGCCGAGCACAGGGTTGGAAATACG. The entire variable domain, with the rest obtained from reference TRBV1 and TRBJ1-3, is as follows: VTLLEQNPRWRLVPRGQAVNLRCILKNSQYPWMSWYQQDLQKQLQWLFTLRSPGDKEVKSLPGADYLATRVTDTELRLQVANMSQGRTLYCTCSAEHRVGNTLYFGEGSRLIVV.

Details on this clone: The translated DNA and TCRdb's protein are not identical at residue 9; the protein here was translated from the DNA. The germline and genes are mouse ones. Read coverage stops 3 residues before the CDR3 terminus; the germline J gene supplies the remainder. J is TRBJ1-3 and V is TRBV1, with D perhaps TRBD1 (5 bases). Trimming removed 6 bases from V and 3 bases from J, with 6 bases in between. CDR3 length: 12 residues. CDR1 and CDR2 from the germline V gene are NSQYPW and LRSPGD (reference sequence). Partial CDR3 DNA: TGCACCTGCAGAGACAGTGGAAATACG. This gives the protein CTCRDSGNT. The whole CDR3 protein reads CTCRDSGNTLYF.

In the case of this clone: Genes here carry mouse names. The read terminates 4 residues before the CDR3 end, so the remaining end is supplied by the germline J gene. The gene calls are TRBV1 and TRBJ2-2, with 7 bases aligning to TRBD1. CDR1 NSQYPW and CDR2 LRSPGD come from the germline V gene (reference sequence). The CDR3 covers 15 residues. Losses at the gene ends were 0 bases for V and 4 bases for J; bases not matched to a gene: 2. CDR3 residues: CTCSAEQGTTGQLYF. CDR3 DNA (partial): TGCACCTGCAGTGCAGAACAGGGGACCACCGGG.

A few counts support this clone. The listed genes are named as in mouse. The read terminates 4 residues before the CDR3 end, so the remaining end is supplied by the germline J gene. The chain combines TRBV1 with TRBJ1-1; weak D call: TRBD1 (6 bases). The germline V gene has CDR1 NSQYPW and CDR2 LRSPGD (reference sequence). Trimming took off 0 bases at V and 0 bases at J, with 11 bases between the two ends. CDR3 length: 16 residues. CDR3 DNA, as far as it was read: TGCACCTGCAGTGCAGAAAGGGACAATGCAAACACA. This codes for CTCSAERDNANT. The CDR3 as a whole reads CTCSAERDNANTEVFF.

Notes on this clone: The listed genes are named as in mouse. From the germline J gene comes the end of the CDR3, since the read stops 4 residues before it. The V and J genes are TRBV13-1 and TRBJ2-1; TRBD2 matches at 10 bases. There are 14 residues in the CDR3. The V segment lost 7 bases and the J segment 1 base; nucleotides outside the gene matches: 2. Germline CDR1 is NSHNY and CDR2 is SYGAGN. Partial CDR3 DNA: TGTGCCAGCTTGGGACTGGGGAACTATGCT. This gives the protein CASLGLGNYA. The CDR3 as a whole reads CASLGLGNYAEQFF.

Comments on this clone: Genes here carry mouse names. Read sequence stops 4 residues before the CDR3 end, and the germline J gene provides the missing end. The chain couples TRBV16 to TRBJ2-7; 9 positions match TRBD2. The CDR3 contains 13 residues. V was clipped by 5 bases and J by 3 bases; unmatched bases: 2. Germline CDR1 and CDR2: SGHSA and FRNQAP. CDR3 bases read: TGTGCAAGCAGCCCTGGGGGGGGCTAT. This translates into CASSPGGGY. From start to end, the CDR3 is CASSPGGGYEQYF.

At least ten counts were recorded for this clone. Gene and germline names: mouse. The read ends 4 residues early relative to the CDR3; the germline J gene fills the gap. The chain joins TRBV1 to TRBJ2-3, with 8 bases identical to TRBD2. This CDR3 is built from 17 residues. J was trimmed by 0 bases and V by 2 bases; bases with no gene match: 7. The germline V gene encodes CDR1 NSQYPW and CDR2 LRSPGD (reference sequence). The CDR3: CTCSATKRTGSAETLYF. The CDR3 DNA, read in part, is TGCACCTGCAGTGCAACGAAGAGGACTGGGAGTGCAGAA.

As for this clone: The gene names here belong to mouse. The read terminates 4 residues ahead of where the CDR3 ends, so the germline J gene completes it. This chain uses TRBV19 with TRBJ2-7; 10 nucleotides agree with TRBD1. CDR1 and CDR2 (germline): FNHDT, SITEND (reference sequence). CDR3 length equals 14 residues. CDR3 amino acids: CASSWMGQGYEQYF. The part of the CDR3 DNA that was read is TGTGCCAGCAGTTGGATGGGACAGGGGTAT.

This clone was recorded many times. Gene names denote mouse genes. With the read ending 4 residues before the CDR3 end, the germline J gene is used to fill in that end. The chain has TRBV13-3 and TRBJ2-1, with 9 bases lining up with TRBD2. V shed 5 bases and J 2 bases; nucleotides not matched to a gene: 2. Per germline, CDR1 NNHDY and CDR2 SYVADS. The CDR3 contains 14 residues. The CDR3 protein is CASSWGGDYAEQFF. Incomplete CDR3 DNA: TGTGCCAGCAGCTGGGGGGGAGACTATGCT.

Remarks on this clone: These gene names are mouse names. The read terminates 4 residues before the CDR3 end, so the remaining end is supplied by the germline J gene. The V gene is TRBV19, the J gene TRBJ2-3; 9 positions agree with TRBD2. This CDR3 contains 15 residues. Germline lookup yields CDR1 FNHDT and CDR2 SITEND (reference sequence). V shed 4 bases, J shed 3 bases, and the junction held 6 bases outside the gene matches. CDR3 bases read: TGTGCCAGCAGTGGGCTGGGGGGGATGGCAGAA. Translating it yields CASSGLGGMAE. The CDR3 reads in full as CASSGLGGMAETLYF.

Note on this clone: Gene labels here are mouse ones. The read terminates 4 residues ahead of where the CDR3 ends, so the germline J gene completes it. V usage is TRBV13-3 and J usage is TRBJ2-5, with 7 nucleotides matching TRBD1. Germline values: CDR1 NNHDY, CDR2 SYVADS. The V gene end was trimmed by 3 bases and the J gene end by 2 bases; junction bases not matched to a gene: 3. This CDR3 spans 14 amino acids. The CDR3 spells CASSGQGLQDTQYF. The CDR3 bases that were read are TGTGCCAGCAGTGGACAGGGCCTCCAAGAC.

This clone has just a few counts. Gene names are the mouse ones. Coverage ceases 4 residues before the CDR3 finishes, and the germline J gene fills in the end. The J gene is TRBJ2-5, the V gene TRBV5, with 11 bases lining up with TRBD2. The CDR3 is 15 residues long. The germline gives CDR1 LGHNA, CDR2 YNLKQL (reference sequence). With V trimmed by 2 bases and J by 3 bases, 1 base remained unmatched. The chain's CDR3 is CASSQRLGGQDTQYF. CDR3 bases read: TGTGCCAGCAGCCAAAGACTGGGGGGGCAAGAC.

A remark on this clone: Here the gene names and germline are mouse. The missing CDR3 end, 4 residues past where the read stops, is filled in from the germline J gene. This chain links TRBV16 with TRBJ2-3; TRBD2 aligns across 9 bases. Germline CDR1 SGHSA, CDR2 FRNQAP. V lost 3 bases and J lost 0; bases outside the gene matches: 4. CDR3 length equals 16 residues. The CDR3 bases that were read are TGTGCAAGCAGCTTTTCTGGGGGGGAGAGTGCAGAA. It encodes CASSFSGGESAE. The CDR3 as a whole reads CASSFSGGESAETLYF.

In the case of this clone: The germline and genes are mouse ones. The read terminates 4 residues ahead of where the CDR3 ends, so the germline J gene completes it. The chain employs TRBV13-3 and TRBJ2-1, with 9 bases identical to TRBD2. V dropped 4 bases and J dropped 4; count of bases not matched to a gene: 6. This CDR3 has 15 amino acids. The germline V gene has CDR1 NNHDY and CDR2 SYVADS. Here the CDR3 reads CASSPDWGIYAEQFF. CDR3 DNA, as far as it was read: TGTGCCAGCAGTCCTGACTGGGGGATTTATGCT.

In the case of this clone: Each gene name is a mouse one. The read halts 4 residues ahead of the CDR3 end, with the missing end drawn from the germline J gene. The chain employs TRBV13-3 and TRBJ2-2; 10 bases map to TRBD1. From germline, CDR1 is NNHDY and CDR2 SYVADS. With V trimmed by 5 bases and J by 6 bases, 10 bases remained unmatched. The CDR3 extends over 16 amino acids. CDR3 residues: CASRAGTGEIAGQLYF. CDR3 bases read: TGTGCCAGCAGAGCCGGGACAGGGGAAATAGCCGGG.

This clone has only a few counts. Here the gene names and germline are mouse. The DNA ends 4 residues before the CDR3 does, and the rest of the CDR3 is filled in from the germline J gene. This chain joins TRBV13-3 and TRBJ2-5, with 9 bases aligning to TRBD2. The junction had 6 bases not matched to a gene; V was cut back by 4 bases and J by 0 bases. The CDR3 is made up of 16 amino acids. Germline V gives CDR1 NNHDY, CDR2 SYVADS. The covered CDR3 bases are TGTGCCAGCAGTCCATGGGGGGGCGCGAACCAAGAC. Encoded protein: CASSPWGGANQD. The whole CDR3 sequence reads CASSPWGGANQDTQYF.